This T cell receptor (beta chain) appears in the sequencing data of a study of T cells after yellow fever vaccination. In making TCR cDNA, 5'RACE template switching added a universal primer site and UMIs to it. TCRdb recomputed calls from the 5' RACE reads with MiXCR, one row per CDR3 protein. The table includes around 50,000 distinct CDR3 sequences, about 7.9% detected once. V was clipped by 7 bases and J by 14 bases, with 17 bases between them. The germline gives CDR1 MNHEY, CDR2 SVGEGT. This CDR3 has 11 amino acids. This clonotype occurred many times. The J gene is TRBJ2-5, the V gene TRBV6-2 or TRBV6-3; no clear D gene. Sequencing used CD8+ T cells sorted from PBMCs, obtained approximately 15 days after the first yellow fever vaccination. This receptor was identified in a man between 18 and 29 years old who received the YFV17D yellow fever vaccine. The CDR3 sequence is CASMKKGVQYF. The CDR3 coding sequence is TGTGCCAGCATGAAAAAGGGCGTCCAATACTTC.